The 27 T cell receptor beta chains below come from one sample, sequenced in a study of blood T cell repertoires in COVID-19. The repertoire was sequenced with immunoSEQ multiplex PCR; TCRdb's copy has only in-frame clones and lacks some. This table has fewer than 450,000 clones, roughly 86% appearing once. The sequencing sample was made of peripheral blood. Source of these receptors: a woman aged 70-85 years with COVID-19, enrolled during active disease.

The chain is built from TRBV24-1 and TRBJ1-5; no clear D gene. CDR1 KGHDR and CDR2 SFDVKD come from the germline V gene. This CDR3 is built from 13 residues. V lost 5 bases, J lost 3 bases, and 7 bases lay in between. The CDR3 here is CATSGGNNQPQHF. CDR3 bases: TGTGCCACCAGTGGAGGGAACAATCAGCCCCAGCATTTT.

V usage is TRBV6-5 and J usage is TRBJ1-3; D unresolved. The V gene's germline CDR1 is MNHEY and CDR2 SVGAGI. V lost 6 bases and J lost 0, with 9 bases in between. This CDR3 is 14 amino acids long. CDR3 in DNA: TGTGCCAGCAGGGGAGCAAGCTCTGGAAACACCATATATTTT. Protein sequence: CASRGASSGNTIYF.

The rearrangement uses TRBV5-6 and TRBJ1-2, with TRBD1 matching 7 bases. Germline V gives CDR1 SGHDT, CDR2 YYEEEE. The CDR3 is 17 residues long. Trimming removed 1 base from V and 4 bases from J; junction bases left unmatched: 13. The CDR3 region is CASSLLLPGTARYGYTF. CDR3 DNA sequence: TGTGCCAGCAGCTTGCTCCTCCCCGGGACAGCACGCTATGGCTACACCTTC.

V is TRBV1 and J is TRBJ1-4; the D call of TRBD1 is as the table states it, not checked on the DNA. TRBV1 is designated a pseudogene. The CDR3 has 17 amino acids. The CDR3 is CTSSHLMPSGDGEKLFF. The CDR3 nucleotides read TGCACCAGCAGCCACCTAATGCCTTCAGGGGACGGCGAAAAACTGTTTTTT.

The V call is TRBV7-2, the J call TRBJ1-5, with 9 bases lining up with TRBD1. Germline-derived CDR1 and CDR2 are SGHTA and FQGNSA. The CDR3 is made up of 14 amino acids. Trimming cost V 4 bases and J 8 bases; bases outside gene matches: 6. CDR3: CASSSQGAGEPQHF. The CDR3 coding sequence is TGTGCCAGCAGCTCACAGGGGGCTGGGGAGCCCCAGCATTTT.

The CDR3 protein is CASSPRTLGEAFF. The DNA of the CDR3 is TGTGCCAGCAGCCCGAGGACTCTGGGTGAAGCTTTCTTT. V gene TRBV7-3 combines with J gene TRBJ1-1; the D is unclear. CDR1 and CDR2 (germline): SGHTA, FQGTGA. Trimming left V 5 bases short and J 7 bases short, with 14 bases between. This CDR3 has 13 amino acids.

The rearrangement joins TRBV7-2 to TRBJ1-5; tentative D call: TRBD1 (5 bases). Deletions cut 4 bases from V and 7 bases from J, with 20 bases between. This CDR3 region has 16 residues. CDR1 is SGHTA and CDR2 is FQGNSA in the germline V gene. The DNA of the CDR3 is TGTGCCAGCAGCTCTGCCTTTAGGGGAGGCAGACAGCCCCAGCATTTT. Translated, it gives CASSSAFRGGRQPQHF.

The CDR3 DNA follows: TGTGCCAGCACTACCTTTAGCTCCTACGAGCAGTACTTC. This gives the protein CASTTFSSYEQYF. The genes are TRBV2 and TRBJ2-7; no clear D gene. CDR1 and CDR2 (germline): SNHLY, FYNNEI. This CDR3 is 13 amino acids long. The V end lost 7 bases, the J end lost 0 bases, and 10 bases lay between the germline ends.

This chain connects TRBV27 to TRBJ2-7; 14 bases match TRBD2. The CDR3 consists of 21 residues. Germline loops: CDR1 MNHEY, CDR2 SMNVEV (reference sequence). The chain's CDR3 is CAYQHRRTNRTSGGSSYEQYF. Here the CDR3 DNA reads TGTGCTTACCAGCACCGAAGGACAAACCGGACTAGCGGGGGGAGCTCCTACGAGCAGTACTTC.

The chain employs TRBV10-3 and TRBJ2-3, with 11 bases lining up with TRBD2. The CDR3 loop spans 17 amino acids. V trimming: 4 bases; J trimming: 5 bases; junction bases outside the gene matches: 11. The germline V gene encodes CDR1 ENHRY and CDR2 SYGVKD. The CDR3 coding sequence is TGTGCCATCAGTGGACTAGCGGGGAGTAGAGAGGGAGATACGCAGTATTTT. It codes for CAISGLAGSREGDTQYF.

CDR3 region: CASSYSTRGGEKLFF. For the CDR3, the DNA is TGTGCCAGCAGTTACTCGACCAGGGGAGGGGAAAAACTGTTTTTT. The chain links TRBV6-5 to TRBJ1-4; TRBD1 might be the D (6 bases). Germline V CDR1 and CDR2: MNHEY, SVGAGI. Trimming removed 0 bases at V and 8 bases at J, with 13 bases between. The CDR3 runs to 15 residues.

This clone was seen just once. This chain connects TRBV2 to TRBJ2-1, with 9 bases aligning to TRBD1. The germline gives CDR1 SNHLY, CDR2 FYNNEI. The J segment lost 1 base and the V segment lost 6 bases, leaving 4 bases of the junction unmatched. The CDR3 consists of 15 residues. DNA of the CDR3: TGTGCCAGCAGACGCGGACAGGGGTCCTACAATGAGCAGTTCTTC. The encoded protein is CASRRGQGSYNEQFF. Together with reference TRBV2 and TRBJ2-1, the CDR3 gives the full variable domain: EPEVTQTPSHQVTQMGQEVILRCVPISNHLYFYWYRQILGQKVEFLVSFYNNEISEKSEIFDDQFSVERPDGSNFTLKIRSTKLEDSAMYFCASRRGQGSYNEQFFGPGTRLTVL.

A word on this clone: The same CDR3 is also encoded by other DNA sequences in this sample. This chain links TRBV11-2 with TRBJ2-7; D possibly corresponds to TRBD1 (6 bases). The CDR3 spans 15 residues. Trimming cost V 1 base and J 0 bases, with 10 bases left between them. Germline V gene sequence: CDR1 SGHAT, CDR2 FQNNGV. DNA for the CDR3: TGTGCCAGCAGCTTAGGTGAGGACAGCTCCTACGAGCAGTACTTC. Translated: CASSLGEDSSYEQYF.

This clone was counted once. This chain joins TRBV21-1 and TRBJ1-6; the table's D call of TRBD1 was not tested on the DNA. TRBV21-1 is given as a pseudogene. The CDR3 covers 18 residues. Here the CDR3 reads CASSGAPSFRAYNSPLHF. The CDR3 DNA follows: TGTGCCAGCAGCGGGGCTCCAAGCTTTCGAGCCTATAATTCACCCCTCCACTTT.

This chain uses TRBV2 with TRBJ2-3, with TRBD2 as a possible D gene (6 bases). The V and J ends lost 6 bases and 3 bases respectively, with 16 bases between them. CDR3 length: 15 amino acids. The V gene's germline CDR1 is SNHLY and CDR2 FYNNEI. CDR3 amino acids: CASSALLAGTDTQYF. CDR3 DNA sequence: TGTGCCAGCAGCGCTTTACTAGCAGGGACAGATACGCAGTATTTT.

This clone was detected a few times. The gene calls are TRBV6-2 or TRBV6-3 and TRBJ2-5; tentative D call: TRBD1 (6 bases). Germline values: CDR1 MNHEY, CDR2 SVGEGT. The CDR3 length is 16 residues. V lost 5 bases, J lost 2 bases, and 18 bases lay in between. The chain's CDR3 is CASSAQGGWGQETQYF. Written as DNA, the CDR3 is TGTGCCAGCAGTGCCCAAGGGGGATGGGGGCAAGAGACCCAGTACTTC.

About this clone itself: Other DNA sequences in this specimen translate into the identical CDR3. This chain connects TRBV18 to TRBJ2-2; D is perhaps TRBD1 (6 bases). The CDR3 loop spans 14 amino acids. Germline-derived CDR1 and CDR2 are KGHSH and LQKENI. V was pared by 3 bases and J by 1 base, with 6 bases between. DNA for the CDR3: TGTGCCAGCTCACCGGACAGGAACACCGGGGAGCTGTTTTTT. It encodes CASSPDRNTGELFF.

The V gene is TRBV6-5, the J gene TRBJ1-4; D ambiguous. V shed 4 bases and J shed 4 bases, with 13 bases lying between them. The CDR3 has 15 amino acids. Germline CDR1 MNHEY, CDR2 SVGAGI. The CDR3 here is CASSSTGRDNEKLFF. The CDR3 nucleotides read TGTGCCAGCAGTTCAACCGGACGGGATAATGAAAAACTGTTTTTT.

The chain is built from TRBV7-6 and TRBJ1-2, with 7 bases lining up with TRBD1. The CDR3 has 14 residues. Germline-derived CDR1 and CDR2 are SGHVS and FNYEAQ. With V trimmed by 3 bases and J by 8 bases, 9 bases remained unmatched. The CDR3 region is CASSLALRGQGYTF. The CDR3 DNA is TGTGCCAGCAGCTTGGCCCTGAGGGGGCAGGGCTACACCTTC.

The chain employs TRBV28 and TRBJ1-2; tentative D call: TRBD1 (5 bases). This CDR3 comprises 13 residues. The V and J ends lost 8 bases and 5 bases respectively, with 15 bases between them. Germline V CDR1 and CDR2: MDHEN, SYDVKM. The CDR3, as DNA: TGTGCCAGCGAGGCCGGGACTTGGTATGGCTACACCTTC. Translation gives CASEAGTWYGYTF.

The chain employs TRBV19 and TRBJ1-1; TRBD1 matches 7 bases. The germline V gene encodes CDR1 LNHDA and CDR2 SQIVND (reference sequence). The length of the CDR3 is 12 residues. Unmatched junction bases numbered 7, after V lost 7 bases and J lost 8 bases. CDR3 sequence (DNA): TGTGCCAGTAAGGAGAGGGGGCCCGAAGCTTTCTTT. This translates into CASKERGPEAFF.

The chain employs TRBV5-1 and TRBJ1-3; possible D gene TRBD1, 5 bases. Trimming cost V 2 bases and J 4 bases, with 16 bases left between them. CDR1 is SGHRS, CDR2 YFSETQ, per germline. The CDR3 runs 16 residues. The CDR3 is CASSFVQGGSGNTIYF. CDR3 DNA: TGCGCCAGCAGCTTCGTTCAGGGAGGATCCGGAAACACCATATATTTT.

This chain links TRBV14 with TRBJ1-2; possibly TRBD1 for D (6 bases). The CDR3 length is 15 residues. Germline CDR1 and CDR2: SGHDN and FVKESK. Between the trimmed V and J ends, which lost 4 bases and 3 bases, there was a span of 15 bases. In nucleotides, the CDR3 is TGTGCCAGCAGCCCCCGGACAGCTTCCTACTATGGCTACACCTTC. This encodes CASSPRTASYYGYTF.

The chain carries TRBV28 and TRBJ1-1; TRBD1 aligns across 9 bases. The CDR3 totals 12 residues. Trimming at V came to 4 bases and at J to 11 bases, leaving 5 bases not matched to a gene. The germline V gene encodes CDR1 MDHEN and CDR2 SYDVKM. The CDR3 nucleotides are TGTGCCAGCAGTTCCAGACAGGGGGACGCTTTCTTT. Translating gives CASSSRQGDAFF.

This chain uses TRBV27 with TRBJ2-7, with D unresolved. Trimming removed 3 bases from V and 6 bases from J, with 15 bases in between. The V gene's germline CDR1 is MNHEY and CDR2 SMNVEV (reference sequence). This CDR3 spans 14 amino acids. The CDR3 spells CASSFKVGALEQYF. The CDR3 nucleotides read TGTGCCAGCAGTTTTAAGGTAGGAGCGCTCGAGCAGTACTTC.

This rearrangement joins TRBV7-7 to TRBJ1-3; D gene uncertain. The CDR3 extends over 15 amino acids. V was shortened by 4 bases and J by 0 bases, with 10 bases between the two germline ends. Germline CDR1 is SSHAT and CDR2 is FNYEAQ (reference sequence). The CDR3 reads CASSSSPSSGNTIYF. CDR3 coding DNA: TGTGCCAGCAGCTCAAGTCCTAGCTCTGGAAACACCATATATTTT.

The chain combines TRBV30 with TRBJ1-2; the D is unclear. Germline CDR1 GTSNPN, CDR2 SVGIG (reference sequence). V was trimmed by 2 bases and J by 8 bases, leaving 15 bases between them. This CDR3 spans 13 amino acids. CDR3 loop: CAWSYSGSGGYTF. CDR3 sequence (DNA): TGTGCCTGGAGTTATAGCGGGTCGGGCGGCTACACCTTC.